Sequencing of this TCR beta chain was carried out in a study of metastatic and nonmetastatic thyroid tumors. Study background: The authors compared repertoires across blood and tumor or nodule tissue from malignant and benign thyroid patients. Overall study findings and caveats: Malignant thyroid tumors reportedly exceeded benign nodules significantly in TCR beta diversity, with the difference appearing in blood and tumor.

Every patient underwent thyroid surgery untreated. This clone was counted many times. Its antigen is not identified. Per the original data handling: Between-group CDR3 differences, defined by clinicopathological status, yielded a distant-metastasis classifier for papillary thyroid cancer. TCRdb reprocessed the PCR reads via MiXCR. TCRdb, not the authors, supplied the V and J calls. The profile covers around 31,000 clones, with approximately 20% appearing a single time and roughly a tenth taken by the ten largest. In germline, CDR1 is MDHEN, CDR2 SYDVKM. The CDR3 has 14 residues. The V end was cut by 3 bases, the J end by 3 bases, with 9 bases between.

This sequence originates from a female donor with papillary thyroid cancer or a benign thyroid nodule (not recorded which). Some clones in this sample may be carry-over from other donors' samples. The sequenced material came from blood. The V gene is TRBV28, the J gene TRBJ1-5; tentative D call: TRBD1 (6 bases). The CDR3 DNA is TGTGCCAGCAGTTTGCGACAGGACAATCAGCCCCAGCATTTT. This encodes CASSLRQDNQPQHF.